This TCR beta chain originates from a study of T cells in localized non-small cell lung cancer. Broader study findings: With higher T cell density in blood came longer overall survival. Sequencing involved a lone tumor region, leaving heterogeneity possible.

Here immunoSEQ multiplex PCR was the method, and the copy in TCRdb shows in-frame clones only, minus some. The sample consists of tens of thousands of clones, approximately 80% of them appearing once. Comment on this clone: Its antigen remains unknown.

Looked up from germline, CDR1 is KGHSH and CDR2 is LQKENI. The ends were cut back, 3 bases at V and 11 bases at J, with 19 bases in the middle. The CDR3 sequence is 14 residues long. This TCR came from a female donor of 60 years or more with stage I lung adenocarcinoma. The gene calls are TRBV18 and TRBJ1-1; maybe TRBD1 (5 bases). The starting material was peripheral blood, obtained before any cancer treatment. The CDR3 loop reads CASSPNWDAVGAFF. CDR3 nucleotides: TGTGCCAGCTCACCGAACTGGGACGCGGTGGGGGCTTTCTTT.